This T cell receptor (beta chain) appears in the sequencing data of a study of T-cell memory formation after mild COVID-19. Study in general: Each donor largely had its own TCR clusters. Findings of the study overall: Cross-reactive memory seemingly joined, as some responding clones were found in pre-infection memory.

TCRdb re-called the 5' RACE reads through MiXCR, storing one row per CDR3 protein. The sample has 350,000 to 500,000 distinct CDR3 sequences, about a sixth seen once. Germline loops: CDR1 SGHRS, CDR2 YFSETQ. V was trimmed by 5 bases and J by 4 bases, leaving 16 bases between them. The CDR3 is made up of 15 amino acids. This clonotype showed up just a few times. The target antigen is unknown. Sequenced input: PBMCs or a T cell subset sorted from them (not recorded which). The V call is TRBV5-1, the J call TRBJ2-1, with D perhaps TRBD2 (6 bases). The origin of this receptor is a man aged 18 to 29 who had mild COVID-19 (a few samples of this study predate the infection). Cell type and time point are not known. CDR3 residues: CASRRGTQRYNEQFF. CDR3 coding DNA: TGCGCCAGCAGACGGGGGACCCAGCGATACAATGAGCAGTTCTTC.